This T cell receptor (beta chain) appears in the sequencing data of a study of cytomegalovirus exposure and HLA in healthy donors. The overall study: Genotyping of roughly 400 donors showed that about 83% belonged to the Caucasian-associated ancestry cluster. Study outcomes and limitations: In a later analysis, TCR beta V- and J-gene trimming was associated with a missense DCLRE1C variant. Previous analysis showed most TCR beta V segments were productive about 87% or about 30% of the time. Usually a TCR sequence was rare, but some public TCRs were found in many donors.

Remarks on this clone: Antigen unknown.

PCR involved 60 Vbeta and 13 Jbeta primers. Clones were sequenced by immunoSEQ multiplex PCR, and TCRdb holds only the in-frame ones, with some missing. This sample carries some 150,000 clones, roughly 80% of them seen once, and the ten largest clones take about 4.3%. The V gene end was trimmed by 3 bases and the J gene end by 4 bases; junction bases not matched to a gene: 7. The CDR3 loop spans 17 amino acids. The germline gives CDR1 LNHDA, CDR2 SQIVND (reference sequence). This chain links TRBV19 with TRBJ2-1, with 12 bases identical to TRBD2. Sequencing was carried out using PBMCs. This TCR was recovered from a man aged 25 to 40 in good health and CMV-seronegative. The CDR3 spells CASSMASGRAQYNEQFF. CDR3 sequence (DNA): TGTGCCAGTAGTATGGCTAGCGGGAGGGCCCAGTACAATGAGCAGTTCTTC.